This record concerns one T cell receptor (beta chain) sequence. A junction boundary mismatches the germline segment, possibly from a read error. Sequenced by immunoSEQ multiplex PCR; TCRdb stores in-frame clones only, minus some. This table holds roughly 27,000 clones, about four fifths found once. This sample is part of a study of preoperative IRX-2 immunotherapy in early breast cancer. This CDR3 comprises 14 residues. Germline CDR1 is MNHGY and CDR2 is SAAAGT. The treatment here: preoperative locoregional IRX-2 cytokine immunotherapy. The V gene is TRBV6-8, the J gene TRBJ1-2; 9 nucleotides agree with TRBD1. The clonotype originates from a human donor with breast cancer. The input for sequencing was lymph node tissue, taken before IRX-2 immunotherapy. The CDR3 region is CAISAGTGIYGYTF. The DNA of the CDR3 is TGTGCCATCAGTGCCGGGACAGGGATCTATGGCTACACCTTC.